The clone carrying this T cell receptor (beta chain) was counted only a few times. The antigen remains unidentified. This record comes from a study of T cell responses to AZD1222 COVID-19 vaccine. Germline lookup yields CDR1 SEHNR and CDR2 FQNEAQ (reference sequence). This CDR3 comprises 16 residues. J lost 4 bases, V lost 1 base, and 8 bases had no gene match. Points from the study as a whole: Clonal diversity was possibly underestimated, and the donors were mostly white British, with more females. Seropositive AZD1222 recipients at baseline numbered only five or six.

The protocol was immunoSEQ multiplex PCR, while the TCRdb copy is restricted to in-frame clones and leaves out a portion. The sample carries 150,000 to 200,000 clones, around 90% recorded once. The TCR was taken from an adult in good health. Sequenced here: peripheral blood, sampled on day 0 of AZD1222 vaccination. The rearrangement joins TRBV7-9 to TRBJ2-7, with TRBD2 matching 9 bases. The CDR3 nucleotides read TGTGCCAGCAGCTTAGTTGGCGGTAGCGGGAGTTACGAGCAGTACTTC. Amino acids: CASSLVGGSGSYEQYF.